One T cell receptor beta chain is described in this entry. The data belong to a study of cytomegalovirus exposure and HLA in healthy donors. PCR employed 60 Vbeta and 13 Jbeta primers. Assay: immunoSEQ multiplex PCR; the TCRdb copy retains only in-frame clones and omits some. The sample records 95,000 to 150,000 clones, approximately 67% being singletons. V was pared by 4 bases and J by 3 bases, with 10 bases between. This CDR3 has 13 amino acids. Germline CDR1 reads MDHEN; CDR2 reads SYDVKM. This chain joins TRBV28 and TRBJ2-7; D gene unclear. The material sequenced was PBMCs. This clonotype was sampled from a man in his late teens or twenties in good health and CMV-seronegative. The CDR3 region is CASSSFSGYEQYF. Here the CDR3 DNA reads TGTGCCAGCAGTTCATTCTCGGGCTACGAGCAGTACTTC. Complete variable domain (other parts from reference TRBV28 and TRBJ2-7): DVKVTQSSRYLVKRTGEKVFLECVQDMDHENMFWYRQDPGLGLRLIYFSYDVKMKEKGDIPEGYSVSREKKERFSLILESASTNQTSMYLCASSSFSGYEQYFGPGTRLTVT.